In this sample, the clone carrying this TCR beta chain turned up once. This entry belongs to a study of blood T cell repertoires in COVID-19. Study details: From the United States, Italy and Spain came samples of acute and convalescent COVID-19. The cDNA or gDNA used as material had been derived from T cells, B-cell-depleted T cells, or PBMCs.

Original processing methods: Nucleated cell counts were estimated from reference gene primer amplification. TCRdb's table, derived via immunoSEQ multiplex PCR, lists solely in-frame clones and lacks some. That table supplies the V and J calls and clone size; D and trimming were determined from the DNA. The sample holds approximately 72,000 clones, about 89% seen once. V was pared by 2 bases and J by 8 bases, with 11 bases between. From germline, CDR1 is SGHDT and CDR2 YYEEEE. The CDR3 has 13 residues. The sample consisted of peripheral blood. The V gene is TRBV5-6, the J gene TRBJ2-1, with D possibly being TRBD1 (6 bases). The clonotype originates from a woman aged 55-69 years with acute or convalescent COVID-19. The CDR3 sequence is CASSLQGMYEQFF. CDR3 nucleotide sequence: TGTGCCAGCAGCTTACAGGGTATGTATGAGCAGTTCTTC.